This TCR beta chain was documented in a study of blood T cell repertoires in COVID-19. Produced via immunoSEQ multiplex PCR; TCRdb's table is partial and in-frame only. This sample has some 110,000 clones, with roughly 84% found just once. V shed 3 bases, J shed 4 bases, and the junction held 7 bases outside the gene matches. The CDR3 is 15 residues long. CDR1 ENHRY and CDR2 SYGVKD come from the germline V gene. The receptor's source is a woman in her thirties who had recovered from COVID-19. The chain recombines TRBV10-3 with TRBJ2-5; 8 nucleotides align to TRBD1. The specimen sequenced was PBMCs or T cells enriched from blood (not recorded which). The CDR3 DNA reads as TGTGCCATCAGTGACCAGGGGGCTTTAGGAGAGACCCAGTACTTC. It specifies CAISDQGALGETQYF.